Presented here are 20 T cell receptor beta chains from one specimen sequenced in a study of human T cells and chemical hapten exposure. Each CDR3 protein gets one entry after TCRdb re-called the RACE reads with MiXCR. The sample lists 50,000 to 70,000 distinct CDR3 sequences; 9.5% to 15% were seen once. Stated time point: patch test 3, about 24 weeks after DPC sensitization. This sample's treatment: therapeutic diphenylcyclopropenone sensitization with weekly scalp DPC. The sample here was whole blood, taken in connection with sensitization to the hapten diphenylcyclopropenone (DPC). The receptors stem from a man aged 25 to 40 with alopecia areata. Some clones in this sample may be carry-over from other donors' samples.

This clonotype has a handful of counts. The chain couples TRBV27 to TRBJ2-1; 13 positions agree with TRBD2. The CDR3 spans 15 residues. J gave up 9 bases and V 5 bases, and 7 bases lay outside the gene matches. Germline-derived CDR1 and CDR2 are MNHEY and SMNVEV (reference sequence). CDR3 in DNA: TGTGCCAGCAGTCCAACTAGCGGGGGGGTACTTGAGCAGTTCTTC. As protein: CASSPTSGGVLEQFF.

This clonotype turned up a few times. The CDR3 here is CATSDILAGVQETQYF. Here the CDR3 DNA reads TGTGCCACCAGTGATATCCTGGCTGGTGTCCAAGAGACCCAGTACTTC. The V gene is TRBV24-1, the J gene TRBJ2-5, with D unresolved. The CDR3 is made up of 16 amino acids. Germline values: CDR1 KGHDR, CDR2 SFDVKD. The V gene lost 3 bases and the J gene lost 1 base, with 14 bases spanning the gap.

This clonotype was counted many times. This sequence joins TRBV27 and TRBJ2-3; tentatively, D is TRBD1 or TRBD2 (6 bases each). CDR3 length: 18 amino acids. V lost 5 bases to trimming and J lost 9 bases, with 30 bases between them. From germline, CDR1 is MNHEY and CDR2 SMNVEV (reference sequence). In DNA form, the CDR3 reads TGTGCCAGCAGTCCAAACGCTATCCCCCTAGTGGGGGGCACAACGCAGTATTTT. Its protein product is CASSPNAIPLVGGTTQYF.

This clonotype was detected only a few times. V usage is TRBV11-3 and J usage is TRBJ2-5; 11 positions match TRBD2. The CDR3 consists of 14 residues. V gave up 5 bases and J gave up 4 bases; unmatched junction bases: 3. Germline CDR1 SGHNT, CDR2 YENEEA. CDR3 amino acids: CASSALAGGETQYF. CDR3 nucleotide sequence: TGTGCCAGCAGCGCCCTAGCGGGGGGAGAGACCCAGTACTTC.

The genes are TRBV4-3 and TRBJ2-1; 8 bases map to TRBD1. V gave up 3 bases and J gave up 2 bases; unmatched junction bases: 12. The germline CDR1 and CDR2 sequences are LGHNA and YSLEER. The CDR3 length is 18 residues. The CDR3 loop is CASSHLLLDRGPYNEQFF. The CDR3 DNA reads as TGCGCCAGCAGCCATCTACTTCTTGACAGGGGCCCCTACAATGAGCAGTTCTTC.

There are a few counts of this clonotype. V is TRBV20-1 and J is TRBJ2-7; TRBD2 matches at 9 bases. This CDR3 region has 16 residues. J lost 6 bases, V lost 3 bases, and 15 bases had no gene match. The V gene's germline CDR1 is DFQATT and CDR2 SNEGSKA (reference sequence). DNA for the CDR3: TGCAGTGCTAGCTTTCGTGTAGCGGGGGCCTTTGGCGAGCAGTACTTC. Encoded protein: CSASFRVAGAFGEQYF.

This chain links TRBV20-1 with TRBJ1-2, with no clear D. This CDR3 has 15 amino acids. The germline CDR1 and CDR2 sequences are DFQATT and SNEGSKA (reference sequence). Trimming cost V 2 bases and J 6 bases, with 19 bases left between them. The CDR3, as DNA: TGCAGTGCTAGAATCCTGGGAACGAAACCTAATGGCTACACCTTC. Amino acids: CSARILGTKPNGYTF.

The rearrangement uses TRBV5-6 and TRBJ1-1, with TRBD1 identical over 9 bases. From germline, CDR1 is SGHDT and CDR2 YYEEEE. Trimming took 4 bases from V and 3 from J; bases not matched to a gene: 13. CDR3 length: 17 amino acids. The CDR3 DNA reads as TGTGCCAGCAGCCTGCCTCAACAGGGGGCAGGGTACACTGAAGCTTTCTTT. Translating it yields CASSLPQQGAGYTEAFF.

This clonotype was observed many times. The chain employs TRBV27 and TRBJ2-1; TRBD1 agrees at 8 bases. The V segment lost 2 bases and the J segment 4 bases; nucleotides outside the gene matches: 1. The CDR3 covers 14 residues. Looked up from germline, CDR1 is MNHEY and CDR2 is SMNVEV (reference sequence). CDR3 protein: CASSLGTGYNEQFF. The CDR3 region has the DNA TGTGCCAGCAGTTTAGGGACAGGTTACAATGAGCAGTTCTTC.

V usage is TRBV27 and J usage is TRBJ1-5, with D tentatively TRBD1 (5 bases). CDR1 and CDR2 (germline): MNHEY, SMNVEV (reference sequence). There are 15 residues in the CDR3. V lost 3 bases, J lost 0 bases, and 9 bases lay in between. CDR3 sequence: CASSFGGNSNQPQHF. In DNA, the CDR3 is TGTGCCAGCAGTTTCGGGGGGAATAGCAATCAGCCCCAGCATTTT.

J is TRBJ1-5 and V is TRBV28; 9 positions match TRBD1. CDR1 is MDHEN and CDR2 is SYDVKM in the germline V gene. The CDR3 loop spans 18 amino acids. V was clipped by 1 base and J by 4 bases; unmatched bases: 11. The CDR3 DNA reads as TGTGCCAGCAGTTTATACGGAATTGGGACAGGGATAAATCAGCCCCAGCATTTT. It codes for CASSLYGIGTGINQPQHF.

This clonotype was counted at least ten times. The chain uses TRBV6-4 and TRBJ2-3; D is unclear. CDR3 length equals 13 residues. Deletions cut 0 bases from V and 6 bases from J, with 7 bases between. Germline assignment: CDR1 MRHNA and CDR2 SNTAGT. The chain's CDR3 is CASSDSAMDTQYF. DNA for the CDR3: TGTGCCAGCAGTGACTCGGCTATGGATACGCAGTATTTT.

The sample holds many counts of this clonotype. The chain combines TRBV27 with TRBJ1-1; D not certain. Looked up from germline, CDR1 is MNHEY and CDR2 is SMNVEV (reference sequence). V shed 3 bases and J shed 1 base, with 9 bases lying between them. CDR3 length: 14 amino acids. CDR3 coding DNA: TGTGCCAGCAGTTTTAGCACAGCGAACACTGAAGCTTTCTTT. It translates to CASSFSTANTEAFF.

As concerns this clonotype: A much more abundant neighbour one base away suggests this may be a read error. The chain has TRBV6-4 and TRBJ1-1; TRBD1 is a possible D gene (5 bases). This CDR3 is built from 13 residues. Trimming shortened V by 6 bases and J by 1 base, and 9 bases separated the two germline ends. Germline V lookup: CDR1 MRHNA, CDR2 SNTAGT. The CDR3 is CASSGDRNTEAFF. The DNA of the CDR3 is TGTGCCAGCAGCGGAGACAGGAACACTGAAGCTTTCTTT.

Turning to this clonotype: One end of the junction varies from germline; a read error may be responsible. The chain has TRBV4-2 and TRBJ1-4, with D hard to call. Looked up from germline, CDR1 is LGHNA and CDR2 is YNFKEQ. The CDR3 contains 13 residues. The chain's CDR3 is CASNQLTNEKLFF. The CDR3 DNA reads TGTGCCAGCAACCAATTAACTAATGAAAAACTGTTTTTT.

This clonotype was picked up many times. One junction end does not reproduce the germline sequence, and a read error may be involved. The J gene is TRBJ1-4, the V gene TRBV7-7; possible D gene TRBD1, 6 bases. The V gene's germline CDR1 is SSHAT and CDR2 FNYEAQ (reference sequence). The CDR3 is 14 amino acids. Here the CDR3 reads CASSQGGAGEKLFF. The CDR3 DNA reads TGTGCTAGCAGCCAAGGGGGAGCAGGTGAAAAACTGTTTTTT.

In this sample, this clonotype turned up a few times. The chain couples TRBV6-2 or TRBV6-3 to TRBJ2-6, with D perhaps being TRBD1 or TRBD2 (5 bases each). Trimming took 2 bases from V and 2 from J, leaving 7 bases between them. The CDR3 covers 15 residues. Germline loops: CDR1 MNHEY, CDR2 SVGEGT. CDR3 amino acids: CASSYRDAGANVLTF. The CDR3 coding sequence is TGTGCCAGCAGTTACAGGGACGCTGGGGCCAACGTCCTGACTTTC.

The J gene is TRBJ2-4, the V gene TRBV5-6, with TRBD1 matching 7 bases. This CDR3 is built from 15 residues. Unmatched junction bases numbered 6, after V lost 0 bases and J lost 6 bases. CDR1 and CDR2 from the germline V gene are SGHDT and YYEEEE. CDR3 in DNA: TGTGCCAGCAGCTTGGCTCAGGGGGTTCGAAACATTCAGTACTTC. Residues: CASSLAQGVRNIQYF.

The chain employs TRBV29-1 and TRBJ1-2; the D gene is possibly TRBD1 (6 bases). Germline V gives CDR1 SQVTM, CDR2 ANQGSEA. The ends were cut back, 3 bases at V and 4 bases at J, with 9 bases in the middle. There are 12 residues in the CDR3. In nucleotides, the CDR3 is TGCAGCGTTGAGCGCAGGGGCTATGGCTACACCTTC. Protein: CSVERRGYGYTF. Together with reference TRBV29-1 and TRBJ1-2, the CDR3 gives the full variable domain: SAVISQKPSRDICQRGTSLTIQCQVDSQVTMMFWYRQQPGQSLTLIATANQGSEATYESGFVIDKFPISRPNLTFSTLTVSNMSPEDSSIYLCSVERRGYGYTFGSGTRLTVV.

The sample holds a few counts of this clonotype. The chain's CDR3 is CASSFHRGSSYNEQFF. The CDR3 DNA sequence: TGTGCCAGCAGCTTTCACAGGGGGTCGTCCTACAATGAGCAGTTCTTC. The J gene is TRBJ2-1, the V gene TRBV7-9; TRBD1 agrees at 8 bases. The CDR3 runs 16 residues. Germline values: CDR1 SEHNR, CDR2 FQNEAQ (reference sequence). V gave up 3 bases and J gave up 1 base; unmatched junction bases: 5.